This record covers a single T cell receptor (beta chain). This clone's antigen is unknown. Per-base quality was not reported, and no clone a single base away is much larger than it. The cohort comprised under 700 healthy bone marrow donors. At the time of sampling, all cohort members were nominally healthy, though unrecorded immune exposures were likely present. The donor was CMV seronegative and was included in the group of several hundred seronegative cohort members. A peripheral blood sample was provided by each donor, and peripheral blood mononuclear cells were used for TCR beta sequencing. Genomic DNA extraction from the blood cell samples was performed with the Qiagen DNeasy Blood Extraction Kit. The CDR3 runs 14 amino acids, cysteine and phenylalanine included. Only CDR3 DNA is held: 42 bases, read in frame from base 1. Here V drops 1 base and J drops 7 bases, and the junction holds 5 bases not matched to any gene. The CDR1 and CDR2 encoded by the germline V gene are SGHRS and YFSETQ.

This entry comes from a study of cytomegalovirus exposure and HLA in healthy donors (TCRdb year 2017). Study-wide context: In an earlier analysis of roughly 590 of the donors, 250 to 300 Gb of sequence data and some 120 million unique TCR beta sequences from 150 million to 200 million T cells were reported. Approximately 310 gigabases of sequencing data and approximately 85 million unique TCR sequences were included in an early release covering under 650 HLA-typed donors. Of the roughly 400 genotyped donors, 65% to 90% fell in the genetic ancestry cluster associated with self-reported Caucasian donors. The study aimed to test whether signatures of past pathogen exposure could be identified by cataloging public T cell receptors. The T cell repertoires of under 700 subjects were profiled by immunosequencing and related to cytomegalovirus serostatus. Along with the roughly 670-subject first cohort, a separate validation cohort of 120 different subjects was used. High-throughput TCR immunosequencing, statistical association of individual TCRs with disease status, and machine learning were combined to predict cytomegalovirus infection status. In a later analysis, previously published TCR beta repertoires from about 670 donors were re-analyzed and high-resolution HLA genotyping was added so that TCR occurrence patterns could be studied. In the later analysis, no new phenotypic data were used to find candidate immune exposures; instead, reliance was placed on TCR beta sequences and their occurrence across donors. To decide whether each TCR beta V gene segment behaved as functional or pseudogenic, an earlier analysis of approximately 590 of the donors relied on high-throughput TCR beta sequencing. Donor age, sex, ethnicity and CMV serostatus were collected together with the repertoire data. A later genetic analysis used genome-wide SNP genotypes for about 60% of the 666 donors, treating that subset as a discovery cohort. Every discovery cohort repertoire had been produced on one sequencing platform. Both class I and class II loci were covered by HLA typing, at four-digit resolution. The number of donors typed differed by locus, with 629-630 for A, B, C, DRB1 and DQB1, about 500 for DQA1, approximately 570 for DPA1, and around 460 for DPB1. Roughly five DR-DQ haplotypes were handled as single units for association and clustering, since linkage in the cohort was strong. Across approximately 400 genotyped donors of the cohort, an average of roughly 230,000 unique TCR beta nucleotide sequences per donor were sequenced, and roughly 17% of those sequences were non-productive. What the research found in general, with its limitations: A group of highly shared sequence variants was considered likely to be a technical artifact of the sequencing pipeline. Some IMGT-functional V segments, including TRBV6-2 and TRBV6-3, could not be distinguished by the 87-base-pair reads and were therefore excluded. The authors suggested that the approach could potentially be generalized to other disease states and immunological phenotypes. Because counts were too low, about 15 rarely observed V segments, including chromosome 9 orphons, were left out of the earlier analysis of 500 to 650 of the donors. An association between a missense DCLRE1C variant and V-gene and J-gene trimming of TCR beta chains was found in a later genetic analysis and replicated in an independent cohort. A later analysis found that TCR association rates varied across HLA loci, with DRB1 alleles showing the most associated TCRs and HLA-C alleles the fewest. At a false discovery rate of 0.05, a later analysis linked 15,000 to 20,000 TCR beta sequences to specific HLA alleles. While some public TCRs were present in many individuals, most TCR sequences turned up only very rarely across donors. When HLA alleles, especially DR and DQ, strongly co-occurred, TCR associations were difficult to assign to individual alleles. The classifier was reported to diagnose cytomegalovirus status with high specificity and sensitivity in both the original and validation cohorts. Several of the top co-occurrence clusters appeared to be linked to parvovirus B19, influenza, CMV and Epstein-Barr virus, according to a later analysis. A further reported finding was that TCR beta sequences accurately predicted the HLA-A and HLA-B alleles for most subjects in the first cohort. A later genetic analysis reported fewer N-insertions in productive TCRs among donors in an Asian-associated ancestry cluster than the approximately 670-donor mean. In an earlier analysis of several hundred of the donors, most TCR beta V segments were observed in productive rearrangements about 87% or about 30% of the time, broadly matching IMGT annotations. A total of fewer than 200 TCR beta chains were listed by the study as associated with cytomegalovirus. In vitro tests confirmed that a few of the cytomegalovirus-associated TCR beta chains recognize cytomegalovirus antigens. In this cohort, only TCR beta chains were sequenced, and detectable features were limited by the absence of alpha or paired-chain data. Linkage disequilibrium might explain the correlated functional status among segregating V segments, but an unknown experimental factor could not be excluded. In a later analysis, most CMV-associated TCR beta chains were found to appear HLA-restricted, with HLA associations seemingly driven largely by CMV exposure. In a later analysis, HLA-associated TCR beta chains were found to be more clonally expanded and to have lower generation probabilities than equally common non-associated chains. HLA typing was unavailable for some donors at each locus, so association tests used only the typed subset. Presence/absence analyses assumed roughly uniform sequencing depth across donors, an assumption that may not hold. Immune exposure information for the cohort was limited to CMV serostatus.

Library prep was done by the immunoSEQ multiplex PCR assay. For the multiplex PCR, a mixture combining 60 forward primers for TCR Vbeta segments and 13 reverse primers for TCR Jbeta segments was used. The CDR3 region of rearranged TCR beta genes was amplified from genomic DNA by a multiplex PCR assay. On the Illumina HiSeq System, the amplified TCR beta libraries were sequenced as 87-base-pair reads. Under the source paper's analysis protocol: A later analysis tallied around 82 million unique TCR beta chains across the roughly 610 repertoires, and around 9.9 million of those chains were shared by two or more donors. To remove PCR and sequencing errors, raw reads were error-corrected and collapsed into unique sequences using a nearest-neighbor algorithm that merged closely related sequences. To assign V, D and J gene segments, CDR3 sequences were aligned to IMGT reference sequences. For a sequence to be retained, a match of at least six nucleotides was required to both a V gene segment and a J gene segment. A rearrangement was called productive if the CDR3 had no stop codons and remained in frame with V and J, and every other rearrangement was called non-productive. Following IMGT convention, CDR3 was defined as the stretch from the second conserved V-encoded cysteine to the conserved J-encoded phenylalanine. The earlier analysis of a few hundred of the donors excluded any sequence lacking an unambiguous match to a single V gene segment. An earlier analysis of a few hundred of the donors called V segments functional above 56.7% productive rearrangements and segregating when the between-donor standard deviation exceeded 5%. A statistical classification framework was built to diagnose cytomegalovirus status from the catalog of TCR beta chain sequences. A later analysis assigned V and J genes by comparing TCR nucleotide sequences with IMGT/GENE-DB human TR gene sequences. A later analysis assigned CDR3 sequences and most-parsimonious VDJ recombination scenarios with the TCRdist pipeline. A later analysis defined each TCR beta chain by its CDR3 amino acid sequence plus V-gene family, and excluded reads lacking a unique V-gene family. To address suspected cross-contamination and a sequencing artifact, a later analysis removed several hundred highly shared, low-generation-probability nucleotide sequences. In a later analysis, a clonal expansion index for each public chain was calculated from normalized within-repertoire ranks of inferred template counts. Generation probabilities in a later analysis came from a VDJ recombination model fitted to out-of-frame rearrangements, and those results were checked against IGoR. In a later analysis, hypergeometric tests were used to score TCR-TCR, TCR-HLA and TCR-CMV co-occurrence, with a repertoire-size bias correction applied to TCR pairs. A later analysis estimated false discovery rates by permuting HLA or CMV assignments 20 times. In a later analysis, co-occurring TCRs were grouped using DBSCAN, with TCRdist sequence similarity added in when clustering inside HLA-allele-positive subsets. Repertoires with fewer than 30,000 or more than 120,000 public chains, plus five repertoires with anomalous nucleotide sharing, were excluded from co-occurrence clustering. TCRdb mirrors the immuneACCESS table, restricted to in-frame sequences. Some clones are absent from its copies; in checked studies, under half trace to an unresolved V gene, and the reason for the others is unknown. That table gives V, J and clone size, and the DNA gave D and trimming. Across this sample there are 150,000 to 200,000 clones, with 70% to 90% seen only once. The leading ten clones occupy roughly 0.69% of the sample.

The origin of this receptor is a woman aged 18-30 years in good health and CMV-seronegative. Material: PBMCs. The rearranged chain carries TRBV5-1 and TRBJ2-7; TRBD2 fits 10 bases in the junction. The CDR3 reads as follows: CASSLSGGEVEQYF. DNA sequence: TGCGCCAGCAGCTTGAGCGGGGGGGAGGTAGAGCAGTACTTC. The reference TRBV5-1 and TRBJ2-7 proteins fill in what lies around the CDR3, so the full variable domain reads KAGVTQTPRYLIKTRGQQVTLSCSPISGHRSVSWYQQTPGQGLQFLFEYFSETQRNKGNFPGRFSGRQFSNSRSEMNVSTLELGDSALYLCASSLSGGEVEQYFGPGTRLTVT.